This T cell receptor beta chain was documented in a study of blood T cells in healthy people across ages (dated by TCRdb to about 2015). Regarding the research as a whole: In model experiments, roughly one uniquely barcoded TCR beta cDNA molecule per two T cells was captured by template switching. Donors of different ages were randomly distributed across sequencing lanes to avoid experimental bias. The study measured age-related changes in TCR beta repertoire diversity using deep sequencing normalized with unique cDNA molecular identifiers. Donors were grouped into four age groups: young (average approximately 15 years), middle-aged (39), aged (around 66) and long-lived (about 89). Using the same blood draw, the study looked at two additional independent replicas of 1 million unique cDNA reads for two donors, one aged 18 to 30 and the other aged 80 or older.

Points on this clonotype: Its binding antigen is unknown. It has no much larger one-base neighbor in the sample; base qualities were not kept.

Donors were about 36 systemically healthy Caucasian individuals from Russia aged 6 to 90 years. Each donor gave approximately 9.3 milliliters of peripheral blood, collected into EDTA-treated Vacutainer tubes. PBMCs were isolated by Ficoll-Paque density-gradient centrifugation, with at least 6.5 million obtained per sample. Total RNA, at least 5.5 micrograms per sample, was extracted from PBMCs with Trizol reagent. For every donor, flow cytometry on a PBMC aliquot measured the percentage of naive CD45RAhigh/CD27high T cells. V ends up 6 bases short and J 2 bases short, with an unmatched junction base count of 14. The CDR3 covers 17 residues, taking in both the cysteine and the phenylalanine. Here the CDR3 DNA is all that survives: 51 bases in frame from base 1. CDR1 and CDR2, per the germline V gene, are MNHNS and SASEGT. General conclusions and limits of the study: Because donor CMV infection status was unknown, age-related changes in expanded clonotypes were potentially confounded. Compared with the aged group, the long-lived group had more naive CD4+ T cells, fewer expanded clones and increased TCR diversity, a pattern suggesting age selection. Because profiling used bulk unsorted PBMCs, naive and antigen-experienced compartments could not be compared conclusively. Observed TCR beta diversity per million T cells fell roughly linearly with age, and a significant reduction was already apparent by age roughly 40. A strong correlation was found between observed TCR beta diversity and the percentage of naive T cells measured by flow cytometry. Total diversity estimates from one million sequenced T cells were considered lower bounds and underestimates.

The protocol used for the library was 5' RACE. TCRdb lists the instrument as Illumina HiSeq 2500. A second 7 to 11 cycle PCR used a sample-barcoded 5' primer and a J-beta primer mix. A template-switch 5' adaptor carrying 12 random nucleotides introduced a unique molecular identifier onto each TCR beta cDNA molecule. At least 3 million CDR3-containing paired-end reads were obtained from each sample. All of the RNA was converted into first-strand cDNA using the Mint cDNA synthesis kit, with a TRBC-specific oligonucleotide serving as the primer. Following uracil-DNA glycosylase treatment, all cDNA underwent a first 18-cycle PCR with the universal primers M1SS and BC2_uni_R. The published analysis was carried out like this. For normalization, 1 million high-quality reads were randomly selected from each sample, with every read carrying a distinct molecular identifier. Reads sharing molecular identifiers were discarded rather than binned into consensus sequences. CDR3 identification, clonotype clustering and error correction used MiTCR with a Q25 quality threshold and the strictest error-elimination algorithm. A nonparametric unseen species model with Euler transformation was used to estimate lower-bound total TCR beta diversity. TCRdb redid the processing of the public reads, applying fastp at Q25 and MiXCR, and retained in-frame beta chains. Rows are unified per CDR3 protein, each entry keeping the most common DNA and genes. TCRdb, not the authors, supplied the V and J calls. The sample includes hundreds of thousands of distinct CDR3 sequences, with more than 55% observed a single time. The ten largest clones represent about a quarter of the sample.

The TCR originated in a middle-aged man in good health. Sequences were obtained from blood. The rearranged chain carries TRBV6-1 and TRBJ1-1; TRBD1 matches 8 bases in the middle. The CDR3 loop reads CASSEKQIGTGNTEAFF. The sequenced DNA: TGTGCCAGCAGCGAAAAACAAATCGGGACAGGCAACACTGAAGCTTTCTTT.